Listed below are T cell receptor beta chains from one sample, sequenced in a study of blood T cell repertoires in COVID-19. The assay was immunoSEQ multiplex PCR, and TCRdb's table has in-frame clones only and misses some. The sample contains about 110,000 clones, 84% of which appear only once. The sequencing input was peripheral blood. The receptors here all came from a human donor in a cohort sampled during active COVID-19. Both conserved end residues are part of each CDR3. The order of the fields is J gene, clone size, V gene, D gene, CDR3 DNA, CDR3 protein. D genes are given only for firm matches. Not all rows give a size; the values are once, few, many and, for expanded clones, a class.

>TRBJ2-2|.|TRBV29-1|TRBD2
TGCAGCGCCGGAGGGTCTAGCGGGAGGGTGGACACCGGGGAGCTGTTTTTT
CSAGGSSGRVDTGELFF
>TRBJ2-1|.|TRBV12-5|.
TGTGCTAGTGGTTTGGGGGTAGCGCGGAGCTCCTACAATGAGCAGTTCTTC
CASGLGVARSSYNEQFF
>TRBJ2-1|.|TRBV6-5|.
TGTGCCAGCAGTTTACAAATCTACAATGAGCAGTTCTTC
CASSLQIYNEQFF
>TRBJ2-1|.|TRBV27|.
TGTGCCAGCAGTTTCCCCGGGTCGTCCTACAATGAGCAGTTCTTC
CASSFPGSSYNEQFF
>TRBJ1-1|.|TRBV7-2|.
TGTGCCAGCAGCTTAGATAGAGCTTATGAAGCTTTCTTT
CASSLDRAYEAFF
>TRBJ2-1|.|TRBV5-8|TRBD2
TGTGCCAGCAGCCCGCGACTAGCGGGGTACAATGAGCAGTTCTTC
CASSPRLAGYNEQFF
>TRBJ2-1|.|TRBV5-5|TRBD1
TGTGCCAGCAGCTTGGCGGTGACAGGGCTTCCCAATGAGCAGTTCTTC
CASSLAVTGLPNEQFF
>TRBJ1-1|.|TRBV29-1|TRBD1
TGCAGCGTCACCCCAGGGACAGGGGAGACTGAAGCTTTCTTT
CSVTPGTGETEAFF
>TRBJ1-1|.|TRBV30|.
TGTGCCTGGACAGTTAACACTGAAGCTTTCTTT
CAWTVNTEAFF
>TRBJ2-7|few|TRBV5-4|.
TGTGCCAGCAGCTCCTCTGGGGCGGCCAGCTCCTACGAGCAGTACTTC
CASSSSGAASSYEQYF
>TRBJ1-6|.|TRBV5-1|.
TGCGCCAGCAGCAAGGGACAAAGCTCCTATAATTCACCCCTCCACTTT
CASSKGQSSYNSPLHF
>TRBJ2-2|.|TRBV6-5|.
TGTGCCAGCGGAGTAACATCTTTTCCTACCGGGGAGCTGTTTTTT
CASGVTSFPTGELFF
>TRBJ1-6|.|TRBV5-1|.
TGCGCCAGCAGCCCCGGGGGGCTGGATAATTCACCCCTCCACTTT
CASSPGGLDNSPLHF
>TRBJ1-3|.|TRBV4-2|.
TGTGCCAGCAGCCCGTTGCTTAGGACTGCGAATAACACCATATATTTT
CASSPLLRTANNTIYF
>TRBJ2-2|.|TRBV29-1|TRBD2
TGCAGCGTTAGCCCCCTAGCGGGAGCCGGGGAGCTGTTTTTT
CSVSPLAGAGELFF
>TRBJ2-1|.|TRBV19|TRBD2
TGTGCCAGCAAGGGACTAGCGGGAGGTCAAAGTGAGCAGTTCTTC
CASKGLAGGQSEQFF
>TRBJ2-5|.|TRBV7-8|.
TGTGCCAGCAGCTTCCGGAGGGTACAGGAGACCCAGTACTTC
CASSFRRVQETQYF
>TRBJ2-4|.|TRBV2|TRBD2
TGTGCCAGCATGGGGGGGACGGCCAAAAACATTCAGTACTTC
CASMGGTAKNIQYF
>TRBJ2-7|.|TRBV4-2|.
TGTGCCAGCAGCCAAGAGGGGCAGATCCCTTCTGTGTACGAGCAGTACTTC
CASSQEGQIPSVYEQYF
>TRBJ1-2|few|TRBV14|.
TGTGCCAGCAGCCAAGATCTGGCAGGGGAAAACTATGGCTACACCTTC
CASSQDLAGENYGYTF
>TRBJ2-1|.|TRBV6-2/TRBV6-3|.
TGTGCCAGCAGTTCCCTCAAAGGGGGAGGGCCTCCCTACAATGAGCAGTTCTTC
CASSSLKGGGPPYNEQFF
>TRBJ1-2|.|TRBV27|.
TGTGCCAGCAGTTTTGGGGGCCCCTATGGCTACACCTTC
CASSFGGPYGYTF
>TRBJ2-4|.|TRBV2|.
TGTGCCAGCAGTGAGGGAGAACCCAAAAACATTCAGTACTTC
CASSEGEPKNIQYF
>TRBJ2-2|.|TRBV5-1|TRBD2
TGCGCCAGCAGCTTGTTTAGCGGGGGGAACACCGGGGAGCTGTTTTTT
CASSLFSGGNTGELFF
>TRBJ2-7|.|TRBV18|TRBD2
TGTGCCAGCTCACCAAGGACTAGCGGGAGTTCCTACGAGCAGTACTTC
CASSPRTSGSSYEQYF
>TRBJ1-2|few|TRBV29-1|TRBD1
TGCAGCGTTTCGGCCCGGGACAGCTATGGCTACACCTTC
CSVSARDSYGYTF
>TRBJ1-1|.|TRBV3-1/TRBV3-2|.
TGTGCCAGCAGCCGAACTTCTCCGGGACAGAACACTGAAGCTTTCTTT
CASSRTSPGQNTEAFF
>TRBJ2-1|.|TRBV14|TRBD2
TGTGCCAGCAGCCAAGAGAAGTGGGTAGCGGGAGGTAGTGAGCAGTTCTTC
CASSQEKWVAGGSEQFF